This entry lists 13 T cell receptor beta chains sequenced from one sample in a study of shared T cell receptors in the human thymus. Some clones are missing from TCRdb's copy, which holds only in-frame ones; the method was immunoSEQ multiplex PCR. The sample has hundreds of thousands of clones, approximately 87% seen once; the top ten hold 0.0095% to 0.012%. The data also belong to a second study, concerning human thymus T cells.

The specimen sequenced was thymocytes. These receptors all come from a boy younger than two with a congenital heart defect.

The gene calls are TRBV28 and TRBJ2-5, with TRBD2 as a possible D gene (5 bases). The V end was cut by 7 bases, the J end by 5 bases, with 5 bases between. The germline V gene encodes CDR1 MDHEN and CDR2 SYDVKM. The CDR3 is 10 amino acids. The CDR3 coding sequence is TGTGCCAGCAAGCGGGAGACCCAGTACTTC. Encoded protein: CASKRETQYF.

The chain uses TRBV27 and TRBJ2-2; perhaps TRBD1 as D (6 bases). The germline V gene has CDR1 MNHEY and CDR2 SMNVEV (reference sequence). The ends were cut back, 5 bases at V and 1 base at J, with 11 bases in the middle. The CDR3 has 15 residues. The CDR3 region has the DNA TGTGCCAGCAGTCCCCCGGGACAGAACACCGGGGAGCTGTTTTTT. Protein: CASSPPGQNTGELFF.

The rearrangement joins TRBV9 to TRBJ2-7, with 8 bases lining up with TRBD1. With 3 bases clipped from V and 5 bases from J, the junction kept 10 bases outside the gene matches. This CDR3 spans 15 amino acids. Germline-derived CDR1 and CDR2 are SGDLS and YYNGEE. DNA for the CDR3: TGTGCCAGCAGCGATTCAGGGGGCCAGGGCCACGAGCAGTACTTC. Translation: CASSDSGGQGHEQYF.

The chain is built from TRBV7-8 and TRBJ1-2, with 10 bases matching TRBD1. Germline CDR1 SGHVS, CDR2 FQNEAQ. V trimming: 3 bases; J trimming: 2 bases; junction bases outside the gene matches: 6. This CDR3 is built from 16 residues. The CDR3 sequence is CASSFSGTGANYGYTF. The CDR3 DNA follows: TGTGCCAGCAGCTTTTCCGGGACAGGGGCGAACTATGGCTACACCTTC.

The chain carries TRBV19 and TRBJ1-2; D is possibly TRBD1 (6 bases). Trimming removed 4 bases at V and 2 bases at J, with 23 bases between. Germline V gene sequence: CDR1 LNHDA, CDR2 SQIVND (reference sequence). CDR3 length: 18 residues. The CDR3 DNA follows: TGTGCCAGTAGTAATCCGCGAGACAGGCTCCAATGCAACTATGGCTACACCTTC. Translated: CASSNPRDRLQCNYGYTF.

The chain has TRBV27 and TRBJ2-1, with 8 bases matching TRBD1. Germline assignment: CDR1 MNHEY and CDR2 SMNVEV (reference sequence). The V and J ends lost 6 bases and 4 bases, in that order; junction bases with no gene match: 5. The CDR3 sequence is 14 residues long. The CDR3 reads CASSRDRRYNEQFF. The DNA for the CDR3 is TGTGCCAGCAGCCGGGACAGGAGGTACAATGAGCAGTTCTTC.

The V and J genes are TRBV5-1 and TRBJ2-7; tentatively, D is TRBD2 (6 bases). Trimming removed 1 base at V and 3 bases at J, with 11 bases between. CDR3 length: 14 residues. Looked up from germline, CDR1 is SGHRS and CDR2 is YFSETQ. CDR3 loop: CASSLSVGSYEQYF. CDR3 bases: TGCGCCAGCAGCTTGTCTGTCGGGAGCTACGAGCAGTACTTC. Filled out from reference TRBV5-1 and TRBJ2-7, the complete variable domain reads KAGVTQTPRYLIKTRGQQVTLSCSPISGHRSVSWYQQTPGQGLQFLFEYFSETQRNKGNFPGRFSGRQFSNSRSEMNVSTLELGDSALYLCASSLSVGSYEQYFGPGTRLTVT.

This rearrangement joins TRBV29-1 to TRBJ1-1; 8 positions match TRBD1. Germline CDR1 is SQVTM and CDR2 is ANQGSEA. The trim removed 5 bases at V and 3 bases at J, leaving 14 bases unmatched. CDR3 size: 16 residues. The CDR3 DNA sequence: TGCAGCGTTACACCGGGACAGGCAAGTCGGTACACTGAAGCTTTCTTT. Protein product: CSVTPGQASRYTEAFF.

V and J are TRBV19 and TRBJ2-6; tentatively, D is TRBD1 (6 bases). V was trimmed by 10 bases and J by 0 bases, leaving 16 bases between them. This CDR3 has 16 amino acids. Germline V CDR1 and CDR2: LNHDA, SQIVND (reference sequence). The CDR3 here is CAIDAGTSSGANVLTF. Written as DNA, the CDR3 is TGTGCCATCGATGCCGGGACATCCTCTGGGGCCAACGTCCTGACTTTC.

The J gene is TRBJ2-1, the V gene TRBV2, with 9 bases aligning to TRBD2. V trimming: 8 bases; J trimming: 6 bases; junction bases outside the gene matches: 20. The CDR3 runs to 18 residues. Germline V gene sequence: CDR1 SNHLY, CDR2 FYNNEI. The CDR3 loop reads CASVGLAPIPTPFNEQFF. DNA of the CDR3: TGTGCCAGCGTGGGACTAGCCCCCATCCCGACCCCTTTCAATGAGCAGTTCTTC.

The chain combines TRBV27 with TRBJ1-4; D is possibly TRBD1 (5 bases). The germline V gene has CDR1 MNHEY and CDR2 SMNVEV (reference sequence). The V gene lost 2 bases and the J gene lost 3 bases, with 10 bases spanning the gap. This CDR3 is 15 amino acids long. The CDR3 region has the DNA TGTGCCAGCAGTTTAGGGTCAGGGTCTAATGAAAAACTGTTTTTT. It specifies CASSLGSGSNEKLFF.

The V gene is TRBV6-1, the J gene TRBJ2-2; D is perhaps TRBD2 (5 bases). The CDR3 runs to 17 residues. Germline V gives CDR1 MNHNS, CDR2 SASEGT. Deletions cut 2 bases from V and 0 bases from J, with 13 bases between. The CDR3 DNA follows: TGTGCCAGCAGTGAAAGCCGTACTAGTGCGAACACCGGGGAGCTGTTTTTT. This sequence encodes CASSESRTSANTGELFF.

The CDR3 nucleotides are TGTGCCAGCAGCTTGGCCAAGACTAGCGGGACCCAAGAGACCCAGTACTTC. Residues: CASSLAKTSGTQETQYF. This chain joins TRBV5-4 and TRBJ2-5, with TRBD2 matching over 11 bases. The germline V gene has CDR1 SGHNT and CDR2 YYREEE (reference sequence). Trimming at V came to 0 bases and at J to 1 base, leaving 5 bases not matched to a gene. This CDR3 is built from 17 residues.